These 27 T cell receptor beta chains were sequenced from one sample in a study of blood T cell repertoires in COVID-19. Here immunoSEQ multiplex PCR was the method, and the copy in TCRdb shows in-frame clones only, minus some. The repertoire has about 51,000 clones, approximately 85% of them found once; the top ten carry 3%. The sequencing sample was made of peripheral blood. Receptor source: a man between 50 and 59 years old with active COVID-19.

The chain links TRBV18 to TRBJ2-3; TRBD1 aligns across 8 bases. The CDR3 has 15 amino acids. Trimming cost V 3 bases and J 2 bases; bases outside gene matches: 4. CDR1 KGHSH and CDR2 LQKENI come from the germline V gene. CDR3 loop: CASSPGQGNTDTQYF. DNA for the CDR3: TGTGCCAGCTCACCTGGACAGGGCAACACAGATACGCAGTATTTT.

The V call is TRBV5-1, the J call TRBJ1-1; D is perhaps TRBD1 (5 bases). CDR1 is SGHRS, CDR2 YFSETQ, per germline. V was clipped by 1 base and J by 7 bases, with 20 bases between them. The CDR3 consists of 16 residues. CDR3 nucleotide sequence: TGCGCCAGCAGCTTGAAAGGGATCGAGGTCAGGGATGAAGCTTTCTTT. It codes for CASSLKGIEVRDEAFF.

The chain has TRBV15 and TRBJ1-1; perhaps TRBD1 as D (6 bases). The CDR3 totals 14 residues. Germline CDR1 LNHNV, CDR2 YYDKDF (reference sequence). V dropped 1 base and J dropped 1 base, with 7 bases sitting between them. This CDR3 is CATSRGGGNTEAFF. The DNA of the CDR3 is TGTGCCACCAGCAGAGGAGGGGGGAACACTGAAGCTTTCTTT.

The CDR3 protein is CASRIDRVGKLFF. For the CDR3, the DNA is TGTGCCAGCAGAATTGACAGGGTTGGAAAACTGTTTTTT. The V and J genes are TRBV27 and TRBJ1-4; TRBD1 aligns across 7 bases. Looked up from germline, CDR1 is MNHEY and CDR2 is SMNVEV (reference sequence). The CDR3 covers 13 residues. V gave up 6 bases and J gave up 10 bases; unmatched junction bases: 8.

The chain combines TRBV2 with TRBJ2-7; 9 nucleotides agree with TRBD1. The CDR3 covers 15 residues. V lost 0 bases, J lost 3 bases, and 3 bases stayed unmatched. CDR1 SNHLY and CDR2 FYNNEI come from the germline V gene. The CDR3 nucleotides read TGTGCCAGCAGTGAAGCTCGGGACAGGGTCTACGAGCAGTACGTC. Translation: CASSEARDRVYEQYV.

J is TRBJ2-5 and V is TRBV27, with no clear D. V lost 2 bases and J 3 bases, leaving 7 bases between the germline ends. CDR1 and CDR2 from the germline V gene are MNHEY and SMNVEV (reference sequence). The CDR3 covers 13 residues. The CDR3 nucleotides read TGTGCCAGCAGTTTAATGGCAGAAGAGACCCAGTACTTC. It is translated as CASSLMAEETQYF.

CDR3 sequence (DNA): TGCGCCAGCAGCCCCATAGCGGGGGCCGCGGGTACGCAGTATTTT. Protein product: CASSPIAGAAGTQYF. V usage is TRBV5-1 and J usage is TRBJ2-3; 9 bases fit TRBD2. The CDR3 consists of 15 residues. CDR1 SGHRS and CDR2 YFSETQ come from the germline V gene. The J segment lost 8 bases and the V segment lost 4 bases, leaving 11 bases of the junction unmatched.

The J gene is TRBJ2-3, the V gene TRBV7-9, with 9 bases fitting TRBD1. CDR3 length equals 16 residues. The V gene's germline CDR1 is SEHNR and CDR2 FQNEAQ (reference sequence). V trimming: 3 bases; J trimming: 2 bases; junction bases outside the gene matches: 6. CDR3 sequence (DNA): TGTGCCAGCAGCTTGGCCTCACAGGGGGCCACAGATACGCAGTATTTT. This translates into CASSLASQGATDTQYF.

The J gene is TRBJ2-1, the V gene TRBV5-1; D gene unclear. V was shortened by 3 bases and J by 11 bases, with 12 bases between the two germline ends. The CDR3 length is 12 residues. The germline CDR1 and CDR2 sequences are SGHRS and YFSETQ. CDR3 sequence: CASSSTEFKQFF. The DNA of the CDR3 is TGCGCCAGCAGCTCGACTGAATTCAAGCAGTTCTTC.

In this sample, this clone turned up a few times. This rearrangement joins TRBV12-5 to TRBJ2-7; maybe TRBD1 (5 bases). The CDR3 loop spans 13 amino acids. V shed 7 bases and J shed 3 bases, with 13 bases lying between them. CDR1 and CDR2 (germline): LGHNT, FRNRAP. The CDR3 reads CASAPAGIYEQYF. In nucleotides, the CDR3 is TGTGCTAGTGCTCCGGCAGGGATCTACGAGCAGTACTTC.

The V call is TRBV2, the J call TRBJ1-1, with 7 bases fitting TRBD1. The CDR3 contains 13 residues. Germline V gives CDR1 SNHLY, CDR2 FYNNEI. Losses at the gene ends were 8 bases for V and 5 bases for J; bases not matched to a gene: 8. The CDR3 protein is CASGSSGGTEAFF. In DNA, the CDR3 is TGTGCCAGCGGATCCTCAGGGGGGACTGAAGCTTTCTTT.

This CDR3 reads CASSAGEGYTF. CDR3 coding DNA: TGTGCCAGCAGCGCAGGCGAGGGCTACACCTTC. V gene TRBV6-5 combines with J gene TRBJ1-2; D call uncertain. V lost 6 bases and J 8 bases, leaving 10 bases between the germline ends. Germline V lookup: CDR1 MNHEY, CDR2 SVGAGI. The CDR3 is 11 amino acids.

The V and J genes are TRBV12-3 or TRBV12-4 and TRBJ1-3; D is possibly TRBD1 (5 bases). Trimming shortened V by 2 bases and J by 9 bases, and 11 bases separated the two germline ends. The CDR3 is 13 residues long. The CDR3 sequence: CASSLRRVGTIYF. CDR3 nucleotide sequence: TGTGCCAGCAGTTTACGCAGGGTTGGCACCATATATTTT.

The chain is built from TRBV6-5 and TRBJ1-6, with unresolved D. This CDR3 is built from 13 residues. Germline V gene lookup returns CDR1 MNHEY and CDR2 SVGAGI. V lost 7 bases and J lost 6, with 10 bases in between. The CDR3 reads CASNKFRNSPLHF. CDR3 nucleotides: TGTGCCAGCAATAAATTTCGTAATTCACCCCTCCACTTT.

The V and J genes are TRBV3-1 (or the pseudogene TRBV3-2) and TRBJ1-1; tentative D call: TRBD1 (5 bases). V gave up 5 bases and J gave up 7 bases, with 8 bases separating them. The germline V gene has CDR1 LGHDT and CDR2 YNNKEL (reference sequence). The CDR3 sequence is 11 residues long. The chain's CDR3 is CASSGTNEAFF. The CDR3 DNA follows: TGTGCCAGCAGCGGGACTAATGAAGCTTTCTTT.

The J gene is TRBJ2-6, the V gene TRBV2, with 7 bases identical to TRBD1. The CDR3 runs 15 residues. Trimming took 9 bases from V and 0 from J; bases not matched to a gene: 5. CDR1 SNHLY and CDR2 FYNNEI come from the germline V gene. This CDR3 reads CASSTGDSGANVLTF. CDR3 nucleotides: TGTGCCAGTTCTACAGGGGACTCTGGGGCCAACGTCCTGACTTTC.

This clone was seen just once. The rearrangement uses TRBV19 and TRBJ1-1; no reliable D call. The V gene's germline CDR1 is LNHDA and CDR2 SQIVND (reference sequence). The CDR3 contains 15 residues. The V end was cut by 0 bases, the J end by 3 bases, with 11 bases between. The CDR3: CASSIESDYYTEAFF. The CDR3 DNA reads as TGTGCCAGTAGTATAGAATCAGATTATTACACTGAAGCTTTCTTT.

V usage is TRBV4-2 and J usage is TRBJ1-5; D remains ambiguous. The germline V gene encodes CDR1 LGHNA and CDR2 YNFKEQ. CDR3 size: 13 residues. The germline V and J ends were trimmed by 1 base and 5 bases, with 6 bases remaining between them. This CDR3 is CASSQGIDQPQHF. For the CDR3, the DNA is TGTGCCAGCAGCCAAGGAATAGATCAGCCCCAGCATTTT.

The V and J genes are TRBV5-1 and TRBJ2-1; 8 positions agree with TRBD1. V shed 5 bases and J 0 bases; nucleotides not matched to a gene: 7. The CDR3 length is 16 residues. Germline lookup yields CDR1 SGHRS and CDR2 YFSETQ. DNA of the CDR3: TGCGCCAGCAGGTCGACAGGGGCGAGCTCCTACAATGAGCAGTTCTTC. Amino acid sequence: CASRSTGASSYNEQFF.

The V call is TRBV11-2, the J call TRBJ2-1; D not certain. V gave up 0 bases and J gave up 0 bases, with 9 bases separating them. The V gene's germline CDR1 is SGHAT and CDR2 FQNNGV. This CDR3 comprises 16 residues. CDR3 loop: CASSLEYSTSYNEQFF. The CDR3 coding sequence is TGTGCCAGCAGCTTAGAATACTCAACCTCCTACAATGAGCAGTTCTTC.

This chain links TRBV7-2 with TRBJ1-2; possibly TRBD1 for D (5 bases). Germline V CDR1 and CDR2: SGHTA, FQGNSA. The V gene lost 4 bases and the J gene lost 7 bases, with 13 bases spanning the gap. CDR3 length: 13 amino acids. The CDR3 DNA reads as TGTGCCAGCAGCTCCCCGGGAGGGGTTGGCTACACCTTC. Protein sequence: CASSSPGGVGYTF.

This chain links TRBV30 with TRBJ2-1; 12 bases align to TRBD2. The CDR3 extends over 21 amino acids. The V gene end was trimmed by 0 bases and the J gene end by 5 bases; junction bases not matched to a gene: 20. Germline V gives CDR1 GTSNPN, CDR2 SVGIG (reference sequence). CDR3 DNA: TGTGCCTGGAGTGTACTTCGACCACAGGGATGGAGGACTAGCGGGAACAATGAGCAGTTCTTC. Its translation is CAWSVLRPQGWRTSGNNEQFF.

The chain joins TRBV18 to TRBJ2-3; no reliable D call. Looked up from germline, CDR1 is KGHSH and CDR2 is LQKENI. The V and J ends lost 4 bases and 4 bases respectively, with 12 bases between them. The length of the CDR3 is 14 residues. CDR3 sequence reads: CASSLSERADTQYF. The CDR3 DNA reads as TGTGCCAGCTCACTGAGCGAACGGGCAGATACGCAGTATTTT.

The sample holds a few counts of this clone. The rearrangement links TRBV11-3 to TRBJ2-7, with D tentatively TRBD2 (5 bases). This CDR3 spans 14 amino acids. CDR1 SGHNT and CDR2 YENEEA come from the germline V gene. V lost 3 bases, J lost 4 bases, and 13 bases lay in between. The chain's CDR3 is CASSFRGVSYEQYF. CDR3 DNA sequence: TGTGCCAGCAGCTTTCGGGGAGTATCGTACGAGCAGTACTTC.

The chain links TRBV7-9 to TRBJ2-7; 9 nucleotides agree with TRBD1. CDR1 and CDR2 from the germline V gene are SEHNR and FQNEAQ (reference sequence). The V gene end was trimmed by 2 bases and the J gene end by 1 base; junction bases not matched to a gene: 15. The CDR3 consists of 19 residues. DNA for the CDR3: TGTGCCAGCAGCTTACCGGGACAGGGTATTTCCGGCTTTTCCTACGAGCAGTACTTC. Protein sequence: CASSLPGQGISGFSYEQYF.

The V call is TRBV4-1, the J call TRBJ2-1; 7 nucleotides agree with TRBD2. V dropped 0 bases and J dropped 10; count of bases not matched to a gene: 6. The CDR3 sequence is 14 residues long. The germline CDR1 and CDR2 sequences are MGHRA and YSYEKL. The CDR3 bases are TGCGCCAGCAGCCAAGATGCGGGCGGGAGAGAGCAGTTCTTC. Translation: CASSQDAGGREQFF.

The CDR3 coding sequence is TGTGCCAGCAGTTTATCGACAGTGTACGAGCAGTACTTC. Translated, it gives CASSLSTVYEQYF. The rearrangement links TRBV27 to TRBJ2-7, with D possibly being TRBD1 (5 bases). Trimming cost V 0 bases and J 4 bases, with 7 bases left between them. Germline CDR1 reads MNHEY; CDR2 reads SMNVEV (reference sequence). The CDR3 is made up of 13 amino acids.